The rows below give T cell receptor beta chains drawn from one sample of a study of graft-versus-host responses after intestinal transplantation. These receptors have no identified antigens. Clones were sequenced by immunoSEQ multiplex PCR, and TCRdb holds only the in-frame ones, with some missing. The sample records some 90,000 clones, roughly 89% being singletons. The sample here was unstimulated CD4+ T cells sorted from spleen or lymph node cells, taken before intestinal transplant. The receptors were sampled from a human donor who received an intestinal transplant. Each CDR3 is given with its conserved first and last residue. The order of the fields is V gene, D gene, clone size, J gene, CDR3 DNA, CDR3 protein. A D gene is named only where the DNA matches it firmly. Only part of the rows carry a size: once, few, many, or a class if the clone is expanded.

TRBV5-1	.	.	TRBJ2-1	TGCGCCAGCAGACATAGGAGGTTCCCGAACCCCAATGAGCAGTTCTTC	CASRHRRFPNPNEQFF
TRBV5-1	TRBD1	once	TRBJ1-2	TGCGCCAGCAGCTTTTCAGGGGGAGGCTACACCTTC	CASSFSGGGYTF
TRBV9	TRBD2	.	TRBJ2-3	TGTGCCAGCAGCGTAGGAACTAGCGGGGCAGCTAGCACAGATACGCAGTATTTT	CASSVGTSGAASTDTQYF
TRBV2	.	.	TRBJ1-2	TGTGCCAGCCTTGAGTGGGGGACAAACTATGGCTACACCTTC	CASLEWGTNYGYTF
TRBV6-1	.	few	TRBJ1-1	TGTGCCAGCAGCGAGGTGACAGTCCGAGGAGCTTTCTTT	CASSEVTVRGAFF
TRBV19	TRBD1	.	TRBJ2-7	TGTGCCAGTAGTGGACAGGCCCCTCTCTCCGAGCAGTACTTC	CASSGQAPLSEQYF
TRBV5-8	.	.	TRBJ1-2	TGTGCCAGCAGCCCGTGGGACGGTCTCTATGGCTACACCTTC	CASSPWDGLYGYTF
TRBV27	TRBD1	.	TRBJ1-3	TGTGCCAGCAGGCCGGACAGGGTTGGAAACACCATATATTTT	CASRPDRVGNTIYF
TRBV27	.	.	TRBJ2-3	TGTGCCAGCAGTTGGGGGGCGCATGGAGATACGCAGTATTTT	CASSWGAHGDTQYF
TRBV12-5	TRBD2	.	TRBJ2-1	TGTGCTAGTGGTTTGGAGGGGATAGCGGGAGCGGTTGAGCAGTTCTTC	CASGLEGIAGAVEQFF
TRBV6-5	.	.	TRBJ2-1	TGTGCCAGCAGTTACTCGGCAGGGAACAATGAGCAGTTCTTC	CASSYSAGNNEQFF
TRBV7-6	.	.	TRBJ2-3	TGTGCCAGCAGCTTAGCGAAACAGCTTACAGATACGCAGTATTTT	CASSLAKQLTDTQYF
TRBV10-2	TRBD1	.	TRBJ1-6	TGCGCCAGCAGTGTCAGGGCAGGACAGGGGTATAATTCACCCCTCCACTTT	CASSVRAGQGYNSPLHF
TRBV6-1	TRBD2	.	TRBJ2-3	TGTGCCAGCAGTGAAGCGGCTAGCGGGAGCCGAAGGGGCACAGATACGCAGTATTTT	CASSEAASGSRRGTDTQYF
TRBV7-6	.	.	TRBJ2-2	TGTGCCAGCAGCTTGGGAAGGGAAACCGGGGAGCTGTTTTTT	CASSLGRETGELFF
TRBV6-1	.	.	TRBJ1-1	TGTGCCAGCAGTGTTATGGGAAACACTGAAGCTTTCTTT	CASSVMGNTEAFF
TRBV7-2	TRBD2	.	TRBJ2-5	TGTGCCAGCAGCTTAGGAGGAGGGACTAGCGGGATCGGAGGTGGTGACTTC	CASSLGGGTSGIGGGDF
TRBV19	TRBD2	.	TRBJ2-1	TGTGCCAGTAGTTTTGAAACAGTGGGAGGGCCCGGTGAGCAGTTCTTC	CASSFETVGGPGEQFF
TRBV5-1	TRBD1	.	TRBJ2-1	TGCGCCAGCAGCTTAACAGGGGGTCACAATGAGCAGTTCTTC	CASSLTGGHNEQFF
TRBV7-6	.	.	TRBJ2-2	TGTGCCAGCAGCTTAGCGGAGAGCGGAGTAAACACCGGGGAGCTGTTTTTT	CASSLAESGVNTGELFF
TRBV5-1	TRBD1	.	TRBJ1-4	TGCGCCAGCGCGGGACAGCCTAATGAAAAACTGTTTTTT	CASAGQPNEKLFF
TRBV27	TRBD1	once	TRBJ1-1	TGTGCCAGCAGTCGCCGCCCGCGAATGACAGGGAGTGCCACTGAAGCTTTCTTT	CASSRRPRMTGSATEAFF
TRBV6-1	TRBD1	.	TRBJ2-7	TGTGCCAGCAGTGAATGGACAGGGGGCGAGCAGTACTTC	CASSEWTGGEQYF
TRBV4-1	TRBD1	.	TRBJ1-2	TGCGCCAGCAGCCAAGTAGGGAGGGACAGGGGGCCTCCTGGCTACACCTTC	CASSQVGRDRGPPGYTF
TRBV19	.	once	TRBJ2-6	TGTGCCACCACGACTACGTCTGATGGGGCCAACGTCCTGACTTTC	CATTTTSDGANVLTF
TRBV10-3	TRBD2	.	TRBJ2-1	TGTGCCACCGGGGGGGTTAGTGAGCAGTTCTTC	CATGGVSEQFF
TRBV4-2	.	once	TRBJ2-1	TGTGCCAGCAGCCAAGTATCAGGAGGGGACAATGAGCAGTTCTTC	CASSQVSGGDNEQFF
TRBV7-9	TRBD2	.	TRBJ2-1	TGTGCCAGCAGCCGACCGGGACTAGCCCAATCAGAGCAGTTCTTC	CASSRPGLAQSEQFF
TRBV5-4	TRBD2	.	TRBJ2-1	TGTGCCAGCAGCTCCCCTAGCGGGAGGGCCTACAATGAGCAGTTCTTC	CASSSPSGRAYNEQFF
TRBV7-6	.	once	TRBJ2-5	TGTGCCAGCAGCTTAGCGGAGACCCAGTACTTC	CASSLAETQYF
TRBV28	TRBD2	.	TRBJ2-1	TGTGCCAGCTCCACCCGGACTAGCGGGAGCTACAATGAGCAGTTCTTC	CASSTRTSGSYNEQFF
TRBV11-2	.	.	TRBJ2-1	TGTGCCAGCAGAAGGACATTCGCTTTCGATGAGCAGTTCTTC	CASRRTFAFDEQFF
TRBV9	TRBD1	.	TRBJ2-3	TGTGCCAGCAGCGGACAGGGGATGTCGTTCGATACGCAGTATTTT	CASSGQGMSFDTQYF
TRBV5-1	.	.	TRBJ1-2	TGCGCCAGCAGCCTGACAGCTAACTATGGCTACACCTTC	CASSLTANYGYTF
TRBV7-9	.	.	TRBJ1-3	TGTGCCAGCAGCTTAGAGGGACCGGGGACCCCCTCTGGAAACACCATATATTTT	CASSLEGPGTPSGNTIYF
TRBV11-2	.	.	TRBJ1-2	TGTGCCAGCAGCTTAGACGCCCAAGCTAACTATGGCTACACCTTC	CASSLDAQANYGYTF
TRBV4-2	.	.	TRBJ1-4	TGTGCCAGCAGCCATCGGACCGGTGAAAAACTGTTTTTT	CASSHRTGEKLFF
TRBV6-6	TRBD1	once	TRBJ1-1	TGTGCCAGCAGTTACTCACGGGACAGGGTAAAGACTGAAGCTTTCTTT	CASSYSRDRVKTEAFF
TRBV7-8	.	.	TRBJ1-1	TGTGCCAGCAGCTTAGCGATGGGAAAGGCTGAAGCTTTCTTT	CASSLAMGKAEAFF
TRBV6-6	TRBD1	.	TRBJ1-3	TGTGCCAGCAGTTACTCGGACAGGGCGAACACCATATATTTT	CASSYSDRANTIYF
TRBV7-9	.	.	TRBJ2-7	TGTGCCAGCAGCCCCCTCCGGCAGGTCGAGGGCTTGATCTCCTACGAGCAGTACTTC	CASSPLRQVEGLISYEQYF
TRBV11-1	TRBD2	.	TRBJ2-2	TGTGCCAGCAGCCCCCCGGGACTAGCGGACACCGGGGAGCTGTTTTTT	CASSPPGLADTGELFF
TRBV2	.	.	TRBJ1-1	TGTGCCAGCAGTGAGTCCCCCAGCACTGAAGCTTTCTTT	CASSESPSTEAFF
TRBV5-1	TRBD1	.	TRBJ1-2	TGCGCCAGCAGCTTGGTGGACAGGAATGGCTACACCTTC	CASSLVDRNGYTF
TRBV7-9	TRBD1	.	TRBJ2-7	TGTGCCAGCAGCCCCGGGACAGGGGGCTACGAGCAGTACTTC	CASSPGTGGYEQYF
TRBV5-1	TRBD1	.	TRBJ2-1	TGCGCCAGCAGCTCGACGGGACAGAGTAGGAATGAGCAGTTCTTC	CASSSTGQSRNEQFF
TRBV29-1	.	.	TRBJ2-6	TGCAGCGTTGAGAGGAAGGCTGGGGCCAACGTCCTGACTTTC	CSVERKAGANVLTF
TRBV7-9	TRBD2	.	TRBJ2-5	TGTGCCAGCAGCCCAAGCCCCCTAGCGGGAGGGCGAGAGACCCAGTACTTC	CASSPSPLAGGRETQYF
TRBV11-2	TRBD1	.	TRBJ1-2	TGTGCCAGCAGCCAGACAGGGGTGGGTGGCTACACCTTC	CASSQTGVGGYTF
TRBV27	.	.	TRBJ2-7	TGTGCCAGCAGTAGCCTGGGGTCCTCCTACGAGCAGTACTTC	CASSSLGSSYEQYF
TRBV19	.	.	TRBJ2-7	TGTGCCAGTAGTTCCAGTACGGCCCCCTACGAGCAGTACTTC	CASSSSTAPYEQYF
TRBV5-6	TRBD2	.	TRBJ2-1	TGTGCCAGCAGCGGGCTCGGTAGCGGGAGGGCGAATGAGCAGTTCTTC	CASSGLGSGRANEQFF
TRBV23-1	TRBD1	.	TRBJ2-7	TGCGCCAGCAGTCAGGACAGGGGAAGTCCCGACGGATGGGAGCAGTACTTC	CASSQDRGSPDGWEQYF
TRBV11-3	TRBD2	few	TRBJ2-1	TGTGCCAGCAGCTTAGTTAGCGGGAGCGTCGGGTATGCGCAGTTCTTC	CASSLVSGSVGYAQFF
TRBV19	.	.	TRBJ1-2	TGTGCCAGTATTAAATCCGGGACTGCTGGCTACACCTTC	CASIKSGTAGYTF